This TCR beta chain was identified in a study of shared clonotypes between healthy human individuals. Broader study findings: A handful of donors shared approximately 5% of their naive CD4 clonotypes.

As regards this clone: Its target is unknown.

In the original processing: ImmunoSEQ gave junction-only sequences without quality scores, so filtering differed. Measured with immunoSEQ multiplex PCR; TCRdb has only the in-frame clones, and not every one. Clone size and V and J calls were adopted from that table, with D and trimming inferred from the DNA. The sample yields 2 million to 2.5 million clones, about 95% seen once. The naive CD8 population came from CD45RO-negative cells selected for CCR7, without terminally differentiated effector memory CD45RA+ cells. The clonotype was recovered from a man aged 18 to 29 in good health. The material sequenced was naive CD8+ T cells sorted from blood.

CDR3: CASNPGAAGYGYTF. The DNA of the CDR3 is TGTGCCAGCAACCCAGGGGCGGCTGGGTATGGCTACACCTTC. This chain links TRBV2 with TRBJ1-2; TRBD1 is a possible D gene (6 bases). In germline, CDR1 is SNHLY, CDR2 FYNNEI. Trimming shortened V by 7 bases and J by 5 bases, and 17 bases separated the two germline ends. This CDR3 is 14 amino acids long.